Shown below are 18 T cell receptor beta chains from a single sample sequenced in a study of patients and donors after allogeneic stem cell transplantation. Via MiXCR, TCRdb re-called the RT-PCR reads, giving one row per CDR3 protein. Counted here are hundreds of thousands of distinct CDR3 sequences, 35% to 45% occurring once; the ten biggest clones make up about 9.9%. Sequencing was performed on blood, either unsorted or a sorted T cell fraction (not recorded which). Receptors originate from a human donor who was either an allogeneic HSCT recipient or a stem cell or donor lymphocyte infusion donor (not recorded which). It is not recorded whose cells these are; they may come from a transplant donor.

The gene calls are TRBV3-1 and TRBJ2-7, with D perhaps matching TRBD1 or TRBD2 (5 bases each). Germline V gene lookup returns CDR1 LGHDT and CDR2 YNNKEL (reference sequence). Trimming pared 1 base from V and 8 bases from J, leaving 6 bases between. The CDR3 is 11 amino acids. CDR3 coding DNA: TGTGCCAGCAGCCAAGGGGGGAAGCAGTACTTC. Protein: CASSQGGKQYF.

J is TRBJ2-3 and V is TRBV20-1, with D maybe TRBD2 (5 bases). The CDR3 has 12 amino acids. Germline V gene sequence: CDR1 DFQATT, CDR2 SNEGSKA (reference sequence). CDR3 region: CSLLGRADTQYF. The CDR3 DNA reads TGCAGCTTACTAGGAAGGGCAGATACGCAGTATTTT.

The chain couples TRBV9 to TRBJ2-7; the match to TRBD1 covers 8 bases. CDR3 length: 13 residues. The germline V gene encodes CDR1 SGDLS and CDR2 YYNGEE. After removal of 3 bases from V and 5 bases from J, the junction contained 4 bases not matched to a gene. The chain's CDR3 is CASSGRQGNEQYF. CDR3 nucleotides: TGTGCCAGCAGCGGACGACAGGGGAACGAGCAGTACTTC.

This clonotype was picked up a small number of times. V gene TRBV5-1 combines with J gene TRBJ1-4; 9 nucleotides line up with TRBD1. Trimming at V came to 2 bases and at J to 5 bases, leaving 13 bases not matched to a gene. Germline V gives CDR1 SGHRS, CDR2 YFSETQ. The CDR3 loop spans 18 amino acids. In nucleotides, the CDR3 is TGCGCCAGCAGCTTAAATCAACGGACAGGGGCCCTGAATGAAAAACTGTTTTTT. This sequence encodes CASSLNQRTGALNEKLFF.

This clonotype was seen a few times. This chain's CDR3 is CASSPDRGAGYTF. For the CDR3, the DNA is TGTGCCAGCAGCCCCGACAGGGGGGCTGGCTACACCTTC. The rearrangement uses TRBV12-3 or TRBV12-4 and TRBJ1-2; 9 positions agree with TRBD1. This CDR3 is 13 amino acids long. V lost 6 bases, J lost 7 bases, and 6 bases stayed unmatched.

V is TRBV5-5 and J is TRBJ1-5; D is unclear. CDR1 SGHKS and CDR2 YYEKEE come from the germline V gene (reference sequence). Trimming took 3 bases from V and 1 from J, leaving 8 bases between them. There are 14 residues in the CDR3. In DNA form, the CDR3 reads TGTGCCAGCAGCTCCTTCCCGAGCAATCAGCCCCAGCATTTT. Its translation: CASSSFPSNQPQHF.

This chain connects TRBV5-1 to TRBJ1-1, with a possible D match to TRBD1 (6 bases). V was pared by 5 bases and J by 0 bases, with 14 bases between. In germline, CDR1 is SGHRS, CDR2 YFSETQ. This CDR3 comprises 15 residues. DNA for the CDR3: TGCGCCAGCAGTCCCAGGACAGTCATGAACACTGAAGCTTTCTTT. The encoded protein is CASSPRTVMNTEAFF.

The V gene is TRBV5-1, the J gene TRBJ1-3; D gene unclear. This CDR3 is 12 amino acids long. The germline gives CDR1 SGHRS, CDR2 YFSETQ. The V end lost 3 bases, the J end lost 2 bases, and 3 bases lay between the germline ends. CDR3 region: CASSSPGNTIYF. The DNA for the CDR3 is TGCGCCAGCAGCTCCCCTGGAAACACCATATATTTT.

The rearrangement uses TRBV4-2 and TRBJ1-1, with a tentative D call TRBD1 (5 bases). The V gene lost 4 bases and the J gene lost 2 bases, with 14 bases spanning the gap. The CDR3 sequence is 15 residues long. Per the germline V gene, CDR1 is LGHNA and CDR2 is YNFKEQ. The CDR3 DNA follows: TGTGCCAGCAGCCCGCCGGGCAGGGCCAACACTGAAGCTTTCTTT. This translates into CASSPPGRANTEAFF.

The DNA for the CDR3 is TGTGCCAGCTCCCAGGACAGGGTGCACACTGAAGCTTTCTTT. It translates to CASSQDRVHTEAFF. The rearrangement uses TRBV18 and TRBJ1-1; 8 nucleotides match TRBD1. Germline CDR1 KGHSH, CDR2 LQKENI. V dropped 6 bases and J dropped 3; count of bases not matched to a gene: 6. This CDR3 has 14 amino acids.

This clonotype occurred a few times. This chain uses TRBV12-3 or TRBV12-4 with TRBJ1-1; the D gene is possibly TRBD1 (5 bases). There are 14 residues in the CDR3. V lost 6 bases, J lost 4 bases, and 15 bases lay in between. The CDR3 protein is CASRQGWEGTEAFF. The CDR3 nucleotides are TGTGCCAGCAGGCAGGGTTGGGAGGGCACTGAAGCTTTCTTT.

The chain carries TRBV27 and TRBJ2-7; the D gene is possibly TRBD1 (6 bases). V was pared by 6 bases and J by 1 base, with 7 bases between. Looked up from germline, CDR1 is MNHEY and CDR2 is SMNVEV (reference sequence). The CDR3 loop spans 12 amino acids. CDR3 nucleotide sequence: TGTGCCAGCAGGGGACATTCCTACGAGCAGTACTTC. Protein product: CASRGHSYEQYF.

A few counts support this clonotype. The chain carries TRBV5-1 and TRBJ2-2; no clear D gene. The germline gives CDR1 SGHRS, CDR2 YFSETQ. Trimming shortened V by 3 bases and J by 6 bases, and 12 bases separated the two germline ends. CDR3 length equals 14 residues. CDR3 in amino acids: CASSWWRGAGELFF. The CDR3 nucleotides read TGCGCCAGCAGCTGGTGGCGAGGAGCCGGGGAGCTGTTTTTT.

This clonotype was observed a few times. An end of the junction does not agree with germline; a read error may underlie this. Here the CDR3 DNA reads TGTGCCAGCAGTTCTACAGGGGGTTTCTACTTT. Protein product: CASSSTGGFYF. The gene calls are TRBV28 and TRBJ1-6, with 8 bases that match TRBD1. The CDR3 consists of 11 residues. Germline V gene data show CDR1 as MDHEN and CDR2 as SYDVKM.

The rearrangement links TRBV20-1 to TRBJ1-6; 7 bases are shared with TRBD1. The CDR3 extends over 13 amino acids. CDR1 is DFQATT and CDR2 is SNEGSKA in the germline V gene (reference sequence). V dropped 5 bases and J dropped 8; count of bases not matched to a gene: 6. The CDR3 loop is CSAPDRVDSPLHF. In DNA form, the CDR3 reads TGCAGTGCTCCCGACAGGGTGGATTCACCCCTCCACTTT.

V and J are TRBV12-3 or TRBV12-4 and TRBJ2-1, with 9 bases that match TRBD1. The CDR3 has 14 residues. V was clipped by 6 bases and J by 4 bases; unmatched bases: 4. CDR3 amino acids: CASRWTGDYNEQFF. CDR3 DNA: TGTGCCAGCAGGTGGACAGGGGATTACAATGAGCAGTTCTTC.

The rearrangement links TRBV18 to TRBJ1-5, with 8 positions matching TRBD1. Per germline, CDR1 KGHSH and CDR2 LQKENI. CDR3 length equals 14 residues. With V trimmed by 6 bases and J by 5 bases, 6 bases remained unmatched. CDR3 nucleotide sequence: TGTGCCAGCTCGCTGACAGGGGCGGATCAGCCCCAGCATTTT. Encoded protein: CASSLTGADQPQHF.

A few counts support this clonotype. The chain links TRBV9 to TRBJ1-1; D is undetermined. CDR3 length equals 13 residues. Germline-derived CDR1 and CDR2 are SGDLS and YYNGEE. V gave up 0 bases and J gave up 3 bases, with 6 bases separating them. The CDR3 spells CASSVAEHTEAFF. CDR3 coding DNA: TGTGCCAGCAGCGTAGCTGAGCACACTGAAGCTTTCTTT.